Listed below are T cell receptor beta chains from one sample, sequenced in a study of lymphopenia after photon versus proton radiotherapy. This table comes from immunoSEQ multiplex PCR, and its TCRdb copy is limited to in-frame clones, with some not included. This repertoire shows roughly 57,000 clones, 65% to 85% found once; its top ten account for less than 35%. The starting material was peripheral blood, obtained from a patient treated with photon-based radiotherapy. The receptors come from a man over 45 with gastric cancer. CDR3s include the opening cysteine and the closing phenylalanine or tryptophan. Each record gives: V gene, J gene, D gene, clone size, CDR3 protein, CDR3 DNA. D genes are given only for firm matches. Rows may omit the clone size; those that give it use once, few, many or a size class.

>TRBV7-2|TRBJ1-5|-|-
CASSLEGFSNQPQHF
TGTGCCAGCAGCTTAGAGGGGTTTAGCAATCAGCCCCAGCATTTT
>TRBV18|TRBJ1-2|-|-
CASSPGRERNTGYTF
TGTGCCAGCTCACCAGGGCGGGAGAGGAACACTGGCTACACCTTC
>TRBV11-1|TRBJ2-1|TRBD2|-
CASSLRASGKDEQFF
TGTGCCAGCAGCTTAAGGGCGAGCGGGAAGGATGAGCAGTTCTTC
>TRBV5-4|TRBJ2-3|-|-
CASSRSGRTDTQYF
TGTGCCAGCAGCAGGAGCGGACGCACAGATACGCAGTATTTT
>TRBV10-1|TRBJ2-1|TRBD1|-
CASVGTGSYNEQFF
TGCGCCAGCGTAGGGACAGGGTCCTACAATGAGCAGTTCTTC
>TRBV30|TRBJ1-2|-|few
CAWSVFRSGRYGYTF
TGTGCCTGGAGTGTTTTCCGTTCGGGGAGGTATGGCTACACCTTC
>TRBV28|TRBJ2-3|TRBD1|-
CASSWEDREPTDTQYF
TGTGCCAGCAGTTGGGAGGACAGGGAGCCCACAGATACGCAGTATTTT
>TRBV12-5|TRBJ1-1|-|once
CASGLVMGRNTEAFF
TGTGCTAGTGGTTTGGTAATGGGGAGAAACACTGAAGCTTTCTTT
>TRBV5-5|TRBJ1-1|-|-
CASSSDVSRGAFF
TGTGCCAGCAGCTCGGACGTCTCCCGGGGAGCTTTCTTT
>TRBV6-1|TRBJ2-7|TRBD1|-
CASSATRDRVREQYF
TGTGCCAGCAGTGCAACGCGGGACAGGGTGCGCGAGCAGTACTTC
>TRBV30|TRBJ1-1|TRBD1|-
CAWSSGQGKIEAFF
TGTGCCTGGAGTTCGGGACAGGGGAAGATTGAAGCTTTCTTT
>TRBV28|TRBJ2-7|-|-
CASSIRAYEQYF
TGTGCCAGCAGTATAAGGGCCTACGAGCAGTACTTC
>TRBV7-8|TRBJ2-7|-|-
CASSLGFRGTDPYEQYF
TGTGCCAGCAGCTTAGGTTTCCGGGGGACAGACCCCTACGAGCAGTACTTC
>TRBV19|TRBJ2-7|TRBD1|-
CASSLGTGGYEQYF
TGTGCCAGTAGCCTTGGGACAGGGGGCTACGAGCAGTACTTC
>TRBV6-6|TRBJ1-1|TRBD1|once
CASSSTLTGSSEAFF
TGTGCCAGCAGTTCAACCCTGACAGGGTCTTCTGAAGCTTTCTTT
>TRBV5-1|TRBJ2-1|TRBD2|-
CASSLAGGSGYNEQFF
TGCGCCAGCAGCTTGGCCGGCGGGAGCGGCTACAATGAGCAGTTCTTC
>TRBV7-2|TRBJ1-1|-|-
CASSFGTLERTEAFF
TGTGCCAGCAGCTTCGGGACTCTAGAGAGGACTGAAGCTTTCTTT
>TRBV11-2|TRBJ2-3|TRBD2|-
CASSLRLAGGWTDTQYF
TGTGCCAGCAGCTTACGACTAGCGGGAGGTTGGACAGATACGCAGTATTTT
>TRBV4-1|TRBJ2-7|TRBD1|-
CASSQVYRGYEQYF
TGCGCCAGCAGCCAAGTTTACAGGGGCTACGAGCAGTACTTC
>TRBV4-1|TRBJ1-6|-|-
CASSQEGTSPLHF
TGCGCCAGCAGCCAAGAAGGGACTTCACCCCTCCACTTT
>TRBV7-8|TRBJ2-7|TRBD2|few
CASSPAAEGGEQYF
TGTGCCAGCAGCCCGGCCGCCGAGGGAGGGGAGCAGTACTTC
>TRBV11-3|TRBJ2-1|TRBD1|-
CASSPGQGASNEQFF
TGTGCCAGCAGCCCAGGACAGGGGGCTAGCAATGAGCAGTTCTTC
>TRBV15|TRBJ2-2|TRBD2|-
CATSRDRLAGFNTGELFF
TGTGCCACCAGCAGAGATAGACTAGCGGGCTTCAACACCGGGGAGCTGTTTTTT
>TRBV4-2|TRBJ1-2|-|-
CASSPDRTLRYGYTF
TGTGCCAGCAGCCCTGACAGGACCCTTCGGTATGGCTACACCTTC
>TRBV21-1|TRBJ2-1|-|-
CAARRPLSYNEQFF
TGTGCCGCCCGTAGACCCCTCTCCTACAATGAGCAGTTCTTC
>TRBV2|TRBJ2-1|-|once
CASSRQMSSINNEQFF
TGTGCCAGCAGCCGCCAGATGAGCAGTATTAACAATGAGCAGTTCTTC
>TRBV28|TRBJ1-5|TRBD1|-
CASSLSGGQVGQPQHF
TGTGCCAGCAGTTTATCCGGTGGACAGGTAGGCCAGCCCCAGCATTTT
>TRBV18|TRBJ2-7|-|-
CASSPRDDSYEQYF
TGTGCCAGCTCACCAAGGGACGACTCCTACGAGCAGTACTTC
>TRBV25-1|TRBJ2-7|TRBD1|-
CASSEFGQAYEQYF
TGTGCCAGCAGTGAGTTCGGACAGGCCTACGAGCAGTACTTC
>TRBV5-4|TRBJ1-2|-|medium-sized
CASSSLQGGYGYTF
TGTGCCAGCAGCTCACTACAGGGCGGCTATGGCTACACCTTC
>TRBV30|TRBJ1-5|-|few
CAWSESRGEPQHF
TGTGCCTGGAGTGAGAGCCGGGGAGAACCCCAGCATTTT
>TRBV21-1|TRBJ1-3|-|-
CASSNLRDFSSSGNTIYF
TGTGCCAGCAGCAACCTTCGGGACTTCTCGAGCTCTGGAAACACCATATATTTT
>TRBV19|TRBJ2-3|-|once
CASSSGLWTDTQYF
TGTGCCAGTAGTAGCGGGCTTTGGACAGATACGCAGTATTTT
>TRBV6-1|TRBJ2-7|TRBD1|-
CASSLRGQGYEQYF
TGTGCCAGTTCTCTCCGGGGACAGGGCTACGAGCAGTACTTC
>TRBV27|TRBJ2-7|TRBD2|-
CASSLSGETSRAYEQYF
TGTGCCAGCAGTTTATCGGGGGAGACTAGCCGGGCCTACGAGCAGTACTTC
>TRBV10-3|TRBJ1-5|-|once
CAISDQLKDQPQHF
TGTGCCATCAGTGACCAACTAAAGGACCAGCCCCAGCATTTT
>TRBV6-4|TRBJ2-1|TRBD1|medium-sized
CASKLTGEPYNEQFF
TGTGCCAGCAAGTTGACAGGGGAACCCTACAATGAGCAGTTCTTC
>TRBV7-6|TRBJ1-5|TRBD1|-
CASSEDRNQPQHF
TGTGCCAGCAGCGAGGACAGGAATCAGCCCCAGCATTTT
>TRBV5-4|TRBJ2-1|-|-
CASSLLSTYNEQFF
TGTGCCAGCAGCTTGCTCTCAACTTACAATGAGCAGTTCTTC
>TRBV27|TRBJ2-3|-|-
CASSLSITDTQYF
TGTGCCAGCAGTTTATCGATAACCGATACGCAGTATTTT
>TRBV7-8|TRBJ1-1|-|-
CASSDRRRNTEAFF
TGTGCCAGCAGCGATCGACGGCGGAACACTGAAGCTTTCTTT
>TRBV28|TRBJ1-5|-|-
CASSLIGLVAQHF
TGTGCCAGCAGTTTAATTGGCCTGGTGGCCCAGCATTTT
>TRBV5-4|TRBJ2-5|TRBD2|-
CASSLRREGETQYF
TGTGCCAGCAGCTTAAGGCGGGAGGGAGAGACCCAGTACTTC
>TRBV9|TRBJ2-5|-|-
CASSVDWETQYF
TGTGCCAGCAGCGTAGATTGGGAGACCCAGTACTTC
>TRBV5-4|TRBJ2-3|-|once
CASSFVGTDTQYF
TGTGCCAGCAGCTTCGTAGGCACAGATACGCAGTATTTT
>TRBV2|TRBJ2-7|-|-
CAIGDGRSYEQYF
TGTGCCATCGGGGACGGCCGCTCCTACGAGCAGTACTTC
>TRBV4-2|TRBJ2-7|TRBD2|once
CASSRNSGNSYEQYF
TGTGCCAGCAGCCGGAATAGCGGGAACTCCTACGAGCAGTACTTC
>TRBV4-3|TRBJ2-7|-|-
CASSQALDGYEQYF
TGCGCCAGCAGCCAAGCCCTAGACGGCTACGAGCAGTACTTC
>TRBV7-2|TRBJ2-3|-|once
CASSLTPGADTQYF
TGTGCCAGCAGCTTAACCCCGGGGGCAGATACGCAGTATTTT
>TRBV18|TRBJ2-2|-|-
CASSPISRNTGELFF
TGTGCCAGCTCACCCATAAGCAGAAACACCGGGGAGCTGTTTTTT
>TRBV19|TRBJ2-7|TRBD1|few
CASSKDRGLSYEQYF
TGTGCCAGTAGTAAGGACAGGGGCCTCTCCTACGAGCAGTACTTC
>TRBV27|TRBJ1-5|-|-
CASREGRLGNQPQHF
TGTGCCAGCAGGGAGGGCCGGCTGGGCAATCAGCCCCAGCATTTT
>TRBV2|TRBJ1-2|-|once
CASILRDVGGYTF
TGTGCCAGCATTCTCAGAGACGTTGGCGGCTACACCTTC
>TRBV11-3|TRBJ2-1|-|-
CASSSRDSILDEQFF
TGTGCCAGCAGCTCACGGGACTCTATTCTCGATGAGCAGTTCTTC
>TRBV6-5|TRBJ2-3|-|-
CASNPRSPDTQYF
TGTGCCAGCAACCCTCGAAGTCCAGATACGCAGTATTTT